One sample yielded the 5 T cell receptor beta chains listed below, sequenced in a study of blood T cell repertoires in COVID-19. The repertoire was sequenced with immunoSEQ multiplex PCR; TCRdb's copy has only in-frame clones and lacks some. The table shows more than 85,000 clones, with approximately 80% occurring only once. The material sequenced was peripheral blood. These receptors were obtained from a woman in her 50s with acute or convalescent COVID-19.

This clone was picked up a small number of times. The V and J genes are TRBV6-5 and TRBJ1-2; 7 nucleotides align to TRBD1. Losses at the gene ends were 6 bases for V and 6 bases for J; bases not matched to a gene: 10. Germline values: CDR1 MNHEY, CDR2 SVGAGI. The CDR3 contains 14 residues. The CDR3 DNA reads TGTGCCAGCAGGGTGGACAGGCGGGTACATGGCTACACCTTC. Residues: CASRVDRRVHGYTF.

The V call is TRBV6-1, the J call TRBJ1-2; D unclear. This CDR3 region has 14 residues. Per germline, CDR1 MNHNS and CDR2 SASEGT. The germline V and J ends were trimmed by 1 base and 10 bases, with 16 bases remaining between them. In DNA form, the CDR3 reads TGTGCCAGCAGTGAAGTACCCGGGTACGGTGACTACACCTTC. It codes for CASSEVPGYGDYTF.

The chain employs TRBV30 and TRBJ1-4; D may be TRBD1 (6 bases). V was shortened by 7 bases and J by 3 bases, with 15 bases between the two germline ends. CDR3 size: 14 residues. Germline V lookup: CDR1 GTSNPN, CDR2 SVGIG (reference sequence). The CDR3 loop is CASSRGLANEKLFF. CDR3 bases: TGTGCCTCCTCGAGGGGGTTAGCTAATGAAAAACTGTTTTTT.

The chain is built from TRBV5-6 and TRBJ1-5; D perhaps matches TRBD1 (5 bases). CDR3 length: 15 residues. Germline V lookup: CDR1 SGHDT, CDR2 YYEEEE. V lost 3 bases and J lost 6, with 16 bases in between. The CDR3 DNA reads as TGTGCCAGCAGCTCCGTCGGGGGGATAGGTCAGCCCCAGCATTTT. Amino acid sequence: CASSSVGGIGQPQHF.

The rearrangement uses TRBV3-1 (or the pseudogene TRBV3-2) and TRBJ1-2; tentatively, D is TRBD1 (6 bases). The CDR3 is made up of 15 amino acids. V was clipped by 4 bases and J by 0 bases, with 12 bases between them. The germline V gene has CDR1 LGHDT and CDR2 YNNKEL (reference sequence). CDR3 residues: CASSPTGLANYGYTF. In DNA, the CDR3 is TGTGCCAGCAGCCCGACAGGCCTAGCTAACTATGGCTACACCTTC.